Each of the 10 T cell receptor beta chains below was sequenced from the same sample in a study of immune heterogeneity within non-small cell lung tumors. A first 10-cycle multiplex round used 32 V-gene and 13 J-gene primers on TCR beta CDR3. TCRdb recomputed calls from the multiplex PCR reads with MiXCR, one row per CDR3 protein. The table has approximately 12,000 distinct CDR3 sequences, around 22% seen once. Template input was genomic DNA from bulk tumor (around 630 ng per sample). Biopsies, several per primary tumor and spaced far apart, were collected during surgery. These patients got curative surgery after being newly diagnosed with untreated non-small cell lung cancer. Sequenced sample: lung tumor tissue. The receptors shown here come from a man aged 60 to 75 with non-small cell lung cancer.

CDR3 DNA: TGTGCCTGGAGTTTAGCGGGAGTCGAGCAGTTCTTC. As protein: CAWSLAGVEQFF. The V call is TRBV30, the J call TRBJ2-1, with TRBD2 matching over 9 bases. Trimming at V came to 2 bases and at J to 10 bases, leaving 3 bases not matched to a gene. The length of the CDR3 is 12 residues. The germline gives CDR1 GTSNPN, CDR2 SVGIG (reference sequence).

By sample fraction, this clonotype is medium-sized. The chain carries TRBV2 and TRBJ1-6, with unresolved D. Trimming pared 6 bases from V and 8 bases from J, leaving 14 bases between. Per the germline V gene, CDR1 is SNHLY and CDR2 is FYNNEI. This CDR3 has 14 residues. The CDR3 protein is CASRVGQDHSPLHF. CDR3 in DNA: TGTGCCAGCAGGGTTGGTCAGGACCATTCACCCCTCCACTTT.

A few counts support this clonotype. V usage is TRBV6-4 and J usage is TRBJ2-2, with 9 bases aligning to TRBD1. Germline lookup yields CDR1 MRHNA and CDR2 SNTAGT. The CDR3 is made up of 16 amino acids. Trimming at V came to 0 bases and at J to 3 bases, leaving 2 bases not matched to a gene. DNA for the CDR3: TGTGCCAGCAGTGACTCTCGGACAGGGGACACCGGGGAGCTGTTTTTT. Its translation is CASSDSRTGDTGELFF.

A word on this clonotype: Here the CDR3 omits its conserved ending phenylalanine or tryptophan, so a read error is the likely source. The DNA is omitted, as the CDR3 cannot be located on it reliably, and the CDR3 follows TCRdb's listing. CDR3 sequence: CASSDRQGTREQYFGP. The chain employs TRBV6-2 or TRBV6-3 and TRBJ2-3; the table's D call, TRBD1, was not checked against the DNA. The CDR3 spans 16 amino acids, including both terminal residues. Per the germline V gene, CDR1 is MNHEY and CDR2 is SVGEGT.

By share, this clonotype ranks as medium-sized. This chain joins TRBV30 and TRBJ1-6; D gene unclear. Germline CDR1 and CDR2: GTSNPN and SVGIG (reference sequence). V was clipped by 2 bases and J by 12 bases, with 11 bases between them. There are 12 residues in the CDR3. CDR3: CAWSSRPGPLHF. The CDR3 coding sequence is TGTGCCTGGAGTTCCCGACCGGGACCCCTCCACTTT.

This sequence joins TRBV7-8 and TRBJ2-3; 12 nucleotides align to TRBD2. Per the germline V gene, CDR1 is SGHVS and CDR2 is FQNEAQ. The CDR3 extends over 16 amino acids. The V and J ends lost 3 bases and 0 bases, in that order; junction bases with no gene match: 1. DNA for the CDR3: TGTGCCAGCAGCTTTGGGACTAGCGGGAGCACAGATACGCAGTATTTT. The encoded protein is CASSFGTSGSTDTQYF. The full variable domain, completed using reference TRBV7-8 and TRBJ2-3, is GAGVSQSPRYKVAKRGQDVALRCDPISGHVSLFWYQQALGQGPEFLTYFQNEAQLDKSGLPSDRFFAERPEGSVSTLKIQRTQQEDSAVYLCASSFGTSGSTDTQYFGPGTRLTVL.

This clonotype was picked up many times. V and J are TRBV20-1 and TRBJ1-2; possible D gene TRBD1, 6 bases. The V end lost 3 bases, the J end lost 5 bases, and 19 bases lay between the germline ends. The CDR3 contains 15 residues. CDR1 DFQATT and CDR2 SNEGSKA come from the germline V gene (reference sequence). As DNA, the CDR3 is TGCAGTGCTAGCCCCTCGTCCCGGGGGCGGTATGGCTACACCTTC. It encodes CSASPSSRGRYGYTF.

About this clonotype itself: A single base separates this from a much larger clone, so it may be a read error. The chain's CDR3 is CASSQDRDGQYF. In DNA form, the CDR3 reads TGTGCCAGCAGCCAAGACAGGGACGGGCAGTACTTC. V gene TRBV3-1 combines with J gene TRBJ2-7, with D perhaps being TRBD1 or TRBD2 (5 bases each). Trimming shortened V by 0 bases and J by 9 bases, and 9 bases separated the two germline ends. Germline-derived CDR1 and CDR2 are LGHDT and YNNKEL (reference sequence). CDR3 length: 12 amino acids.

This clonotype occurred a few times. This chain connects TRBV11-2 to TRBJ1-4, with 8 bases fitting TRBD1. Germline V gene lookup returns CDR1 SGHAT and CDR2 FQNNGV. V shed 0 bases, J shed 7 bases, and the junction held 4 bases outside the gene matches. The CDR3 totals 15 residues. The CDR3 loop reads CASSLEAGGPEKLFF. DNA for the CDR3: TGTGCCAGCAGCTTAGAGGCAGGGGGCCCTGAAAAACTGTTTTTT.

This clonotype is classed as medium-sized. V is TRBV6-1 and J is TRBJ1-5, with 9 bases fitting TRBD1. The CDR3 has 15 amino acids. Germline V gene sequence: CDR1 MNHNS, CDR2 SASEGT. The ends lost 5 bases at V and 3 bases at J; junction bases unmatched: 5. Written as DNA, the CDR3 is TGTGCCAGCAGTCTGGGACAGGGAGTCAATCAGCCCCAGCATTTT. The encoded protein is CASSLGQGVNQPQHF.